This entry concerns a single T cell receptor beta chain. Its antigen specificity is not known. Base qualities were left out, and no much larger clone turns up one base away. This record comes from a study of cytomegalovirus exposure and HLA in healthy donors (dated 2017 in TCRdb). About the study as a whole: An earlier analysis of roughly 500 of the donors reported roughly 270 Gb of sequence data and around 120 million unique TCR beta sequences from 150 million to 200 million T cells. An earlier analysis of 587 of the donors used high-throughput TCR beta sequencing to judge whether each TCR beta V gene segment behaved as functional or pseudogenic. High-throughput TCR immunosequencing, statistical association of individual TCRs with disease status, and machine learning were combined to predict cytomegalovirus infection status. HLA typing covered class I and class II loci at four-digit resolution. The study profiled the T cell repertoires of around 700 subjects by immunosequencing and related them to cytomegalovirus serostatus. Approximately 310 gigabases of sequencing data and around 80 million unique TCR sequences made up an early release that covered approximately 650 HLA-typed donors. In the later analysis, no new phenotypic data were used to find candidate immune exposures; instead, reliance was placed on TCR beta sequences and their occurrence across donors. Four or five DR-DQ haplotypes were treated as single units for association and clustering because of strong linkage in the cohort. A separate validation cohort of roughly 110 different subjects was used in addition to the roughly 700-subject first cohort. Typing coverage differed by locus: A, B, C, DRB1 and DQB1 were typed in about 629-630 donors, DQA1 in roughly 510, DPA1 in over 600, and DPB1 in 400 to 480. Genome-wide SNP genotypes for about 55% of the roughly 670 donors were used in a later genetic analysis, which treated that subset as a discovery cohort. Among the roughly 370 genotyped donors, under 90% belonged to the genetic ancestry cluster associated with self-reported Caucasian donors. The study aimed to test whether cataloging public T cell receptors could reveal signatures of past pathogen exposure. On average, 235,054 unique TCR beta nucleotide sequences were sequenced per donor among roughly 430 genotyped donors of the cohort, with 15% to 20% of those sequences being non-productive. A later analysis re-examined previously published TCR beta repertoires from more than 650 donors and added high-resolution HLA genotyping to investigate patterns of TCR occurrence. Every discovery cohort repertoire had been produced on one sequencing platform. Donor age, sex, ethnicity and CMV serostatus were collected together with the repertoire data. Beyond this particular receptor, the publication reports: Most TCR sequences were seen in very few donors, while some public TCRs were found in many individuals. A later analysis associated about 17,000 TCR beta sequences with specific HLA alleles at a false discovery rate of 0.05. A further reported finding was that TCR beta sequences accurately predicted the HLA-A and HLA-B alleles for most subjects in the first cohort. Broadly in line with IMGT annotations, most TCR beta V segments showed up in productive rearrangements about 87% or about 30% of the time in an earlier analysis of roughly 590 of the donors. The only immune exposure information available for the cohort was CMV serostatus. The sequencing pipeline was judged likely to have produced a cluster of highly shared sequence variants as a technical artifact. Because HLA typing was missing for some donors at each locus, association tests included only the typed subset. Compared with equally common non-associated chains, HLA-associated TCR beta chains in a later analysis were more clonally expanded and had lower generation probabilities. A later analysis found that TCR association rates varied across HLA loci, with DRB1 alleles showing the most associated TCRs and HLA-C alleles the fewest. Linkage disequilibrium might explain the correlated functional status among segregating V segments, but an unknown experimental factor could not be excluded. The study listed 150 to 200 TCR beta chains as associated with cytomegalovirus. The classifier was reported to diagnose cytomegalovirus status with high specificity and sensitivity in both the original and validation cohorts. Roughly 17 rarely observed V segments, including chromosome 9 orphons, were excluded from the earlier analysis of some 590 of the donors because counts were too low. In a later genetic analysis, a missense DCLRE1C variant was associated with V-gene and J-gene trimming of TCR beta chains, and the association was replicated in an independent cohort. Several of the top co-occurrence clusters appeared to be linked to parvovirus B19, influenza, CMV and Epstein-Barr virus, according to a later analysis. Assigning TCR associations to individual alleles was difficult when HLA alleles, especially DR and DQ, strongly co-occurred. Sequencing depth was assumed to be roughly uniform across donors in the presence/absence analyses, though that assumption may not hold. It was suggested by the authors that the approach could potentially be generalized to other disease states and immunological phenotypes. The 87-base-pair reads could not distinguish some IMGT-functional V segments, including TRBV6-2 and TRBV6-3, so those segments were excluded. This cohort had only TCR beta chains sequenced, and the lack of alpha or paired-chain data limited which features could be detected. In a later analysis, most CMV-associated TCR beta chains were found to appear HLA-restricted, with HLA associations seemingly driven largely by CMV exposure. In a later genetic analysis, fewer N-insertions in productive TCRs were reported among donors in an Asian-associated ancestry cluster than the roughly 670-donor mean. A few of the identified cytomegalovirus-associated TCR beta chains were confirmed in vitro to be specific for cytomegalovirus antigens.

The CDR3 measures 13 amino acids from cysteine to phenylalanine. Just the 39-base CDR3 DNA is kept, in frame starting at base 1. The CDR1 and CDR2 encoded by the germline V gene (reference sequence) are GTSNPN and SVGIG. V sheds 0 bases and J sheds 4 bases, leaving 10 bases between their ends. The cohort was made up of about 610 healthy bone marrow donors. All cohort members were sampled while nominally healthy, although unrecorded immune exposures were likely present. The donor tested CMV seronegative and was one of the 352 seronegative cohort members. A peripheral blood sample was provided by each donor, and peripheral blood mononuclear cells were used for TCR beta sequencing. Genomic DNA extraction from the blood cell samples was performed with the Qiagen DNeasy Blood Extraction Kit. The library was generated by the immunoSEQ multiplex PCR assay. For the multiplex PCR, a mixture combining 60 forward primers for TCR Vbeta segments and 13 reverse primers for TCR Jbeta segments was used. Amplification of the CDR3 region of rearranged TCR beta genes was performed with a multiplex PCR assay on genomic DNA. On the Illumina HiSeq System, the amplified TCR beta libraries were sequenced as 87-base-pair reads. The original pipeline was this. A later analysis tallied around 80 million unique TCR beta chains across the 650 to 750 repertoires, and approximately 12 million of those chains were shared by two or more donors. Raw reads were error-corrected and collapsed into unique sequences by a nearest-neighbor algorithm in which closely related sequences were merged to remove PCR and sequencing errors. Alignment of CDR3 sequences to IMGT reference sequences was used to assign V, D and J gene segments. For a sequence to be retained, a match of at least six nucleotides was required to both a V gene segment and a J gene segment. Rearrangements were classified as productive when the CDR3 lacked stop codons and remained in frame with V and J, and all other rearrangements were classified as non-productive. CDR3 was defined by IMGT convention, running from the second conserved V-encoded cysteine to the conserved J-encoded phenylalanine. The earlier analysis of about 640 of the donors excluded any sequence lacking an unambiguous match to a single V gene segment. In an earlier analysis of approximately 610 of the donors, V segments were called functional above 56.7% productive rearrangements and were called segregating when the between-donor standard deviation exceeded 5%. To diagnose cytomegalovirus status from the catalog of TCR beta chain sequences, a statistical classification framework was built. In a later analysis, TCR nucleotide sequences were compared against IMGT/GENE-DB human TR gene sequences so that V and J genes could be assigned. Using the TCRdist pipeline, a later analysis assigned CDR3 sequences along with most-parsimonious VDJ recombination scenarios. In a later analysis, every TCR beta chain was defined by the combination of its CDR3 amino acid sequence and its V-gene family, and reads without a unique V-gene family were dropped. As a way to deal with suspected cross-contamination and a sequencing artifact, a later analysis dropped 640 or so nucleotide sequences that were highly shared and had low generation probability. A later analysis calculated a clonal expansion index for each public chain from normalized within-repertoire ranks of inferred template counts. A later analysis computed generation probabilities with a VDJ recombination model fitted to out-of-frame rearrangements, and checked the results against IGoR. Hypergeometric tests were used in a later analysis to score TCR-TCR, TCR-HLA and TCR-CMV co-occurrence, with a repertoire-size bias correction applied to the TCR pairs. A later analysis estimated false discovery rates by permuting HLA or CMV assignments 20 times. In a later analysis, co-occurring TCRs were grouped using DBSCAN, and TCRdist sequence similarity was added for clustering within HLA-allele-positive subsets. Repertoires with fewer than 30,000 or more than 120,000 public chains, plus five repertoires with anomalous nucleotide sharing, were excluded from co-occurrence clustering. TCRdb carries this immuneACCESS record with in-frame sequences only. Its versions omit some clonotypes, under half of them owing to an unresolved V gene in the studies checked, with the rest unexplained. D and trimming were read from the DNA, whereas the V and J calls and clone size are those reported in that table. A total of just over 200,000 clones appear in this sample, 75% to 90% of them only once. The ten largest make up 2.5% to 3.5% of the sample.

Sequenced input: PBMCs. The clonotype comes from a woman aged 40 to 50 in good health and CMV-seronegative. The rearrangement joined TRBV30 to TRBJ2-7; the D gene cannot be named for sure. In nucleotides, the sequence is TGTGCCTGGAGTGTGAGTCTGAGGTACGAGCAGTACTTC. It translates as CAWSVSLRYEQYF.